This TCR beta chain was observed in a study of blood T cell repertoires in COVID-19. In the study overall: The United States, Italy and Spain were the sources of the acute and convalescent COVID-19 samples. Nucleic acid was either cDNA or gDNA, and it came from T cells, B-cell-depleted T cells, or PBMCs.

As originally analysed: Reference gene primer amplification yielded estimated nucleated cell counts. Assay used: immunoSEQ multiplex PCR; TCRdb lists only in-frame clones, some missing. V, J and clone size are taken as reported in that table, and D and trimming were inferred from the DNA itself. The sample includes 100,000 or so clones, around 92% of them seen just once. This CDR3 has 14 amino acids. V lost 4 bases and J lost 6; bases outside the gene matches: 5. The germline V gene has CDR1 SGHTA and CDR2 FQGNSA. The material sequenced was peripheral blood. This sequence joins TRBV7-2 and TRBJ1-5; 8 positions agree with TRBD1. The sequence was collected from a woman aged 55 to 70 with active COVID-19. CDR3 DNA: TGTGCCAGCAGCTCACAAGACAGGGGTCAGCCCCAGCATTTT. Residues: CASSSQDRGQPQHF.